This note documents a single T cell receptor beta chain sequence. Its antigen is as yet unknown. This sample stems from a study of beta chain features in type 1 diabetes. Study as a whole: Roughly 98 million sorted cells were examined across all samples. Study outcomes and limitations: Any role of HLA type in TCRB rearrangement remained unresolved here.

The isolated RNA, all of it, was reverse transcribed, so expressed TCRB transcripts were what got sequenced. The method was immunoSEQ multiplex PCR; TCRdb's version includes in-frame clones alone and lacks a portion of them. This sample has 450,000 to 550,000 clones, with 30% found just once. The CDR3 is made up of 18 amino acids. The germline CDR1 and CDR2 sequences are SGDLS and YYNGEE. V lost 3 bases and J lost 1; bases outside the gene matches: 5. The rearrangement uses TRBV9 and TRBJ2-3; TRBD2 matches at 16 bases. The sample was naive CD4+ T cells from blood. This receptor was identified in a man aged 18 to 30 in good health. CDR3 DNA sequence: TGTGCCAGCAGCGGGGGACTAGCGGGAGGGCCTCGCACAGATACGCAGTATTTT. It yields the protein CASSGGLAGGPRTDTQYF.